Below, 18 T cell receptor beta chains from the same sample are listed, as sequenced in a study of cytomegalovirus exposure and HLA in healthy donors. The PCR used 60 Vbeta and 13 Jbeta primers. TCRdb's copy holds only in-frame clones and misses some; the assay was immunoSEQ multiplex PCR. The sample includes about 200,000 clones, roughly 80% seen only once; the top ten take approximately 0.39%. Sequencing used PBMCs. These receptors were obtained from a male donor in good health and CMV-seropositive.

The V call is TRBV11-1, the J call TRBJ2-5; the match to TRBD2 covers 8 bases. This CDR3 comprises 11 residues. Germline assignment: CDR1 SGHAT and CDR2 FQDESV (reference sequence). Trimming removed 4 bases from V and 9 bases from J; junction bases left unmatched: 1. CDR3 bases: TGTGCCAGCAGCTCCGGGGGGGCCCAGTACTTC. It is translated as CASSSGGAQYF. Based on the CDR3 plus reference TRBV11-1 and TRBJ2-5, the full variable domain is EAEVAQSPRYKITEKSQAVAFWCDPISGHATLYWYRQILGQGPELLVQFQDESVVDDSQLPKDRFSAERLKGVDSTLKIQPAELGDSAMYLCASSSGGAQYFGPGTRLLVL.

The chain carries TRBV7-6 and TRBJ1-4, with D perhaps TRBD1 (6 bases). V was clipped by 1 base and J by 10 bases, with 16 bases between them. The CDR3 is made up of 15 amino acids. The germline V gene has CDR1 SGHVS and CDR2 FNYEAQ. Here the CDR3 reads CASSLEADRDGKLFF. The CDR3 DNA reads as TGTGCCAGCAGCTTAGAAGCGGACAGAGACGGAAAACTGTTTTTT.

The V and J genes are TRBV14 and TRBJ1-1; the D gene is possibly TRBD1 (5 bases). The V and J ends lost 4 bases and 3 bases respectively, with 18 bases between them. The V gene's germline CDR1 is SGHDN and CDR2 FVKESK. The CDR3 is 16 residues long. The CDR3 DNA sequence: TGTGCCAGCAGCCGAATCATTCCAGGGAGGGACACTGAAGCTTTCTTT. Amino acids: CASSRIIPGRDTEAFF.

This chain joins TRBV27 and TRBJ1-4, with a possible D match to TRBD1 (6 bases). The CDR3 is made up of 16 amino acids. Germline-derived CDR1 and CDR2 are MNHEY and SMNVEV (reference sequence). Trimming shortened V by 5 bases and J by 0 bases, and 13 bases separated the two germline ends. The CDR3 here is CASSRGQTTTNEKLFF. Here the CDR3 DNA reads TGTGCCAGCAGTCGCGGACAGACCACAACTAATGAAAAACTGTTTTTT. The whole variable domain, remainder taken from reference TRBV27 and TRBJ1-4, is EAQVTQNPRYLITVTGKKLTVTCSQNMNHEYMSWYRQDPGLGLRQIYYSMNVEVTDKGDVPEGYKVSRKEKRNFPLILESPSPNQTSLYFCASSRGQTTTNEKLFFGSGTQLSVL.

J is TRBJ2-5 and V is TRBV7-6; D is possibly TRBD2 (6 bases). Gene TRBJ2-7 matches the end of the DNA better, so the J call may be wrong. Per the germline V gene, CDR1 is SGHVS and CDR2 is FNYEAQ. This CDR3 has 17 residues. In nucleotides, the CDR3 is TGTGCCAGCAGCTCCCAGAAGACTAGGTCAAAGGGAGACGAGCAGTACTTC. This sequence encodes CASSSQKTRSKGDEQYF.

The J gene is TRBJ2-1, the V gene TRBV28, with TRBD2 matching over 9 bases. Unmatched junction bases numbered 10, after V lost 6 bases and J lost 1 base. This CDR3 spans 17 amino acids. Germline CDR1 reads MDHEN; CDR2 reads SYDVKM. The DNA for the CDR3 is TGTGCCAGCAGGGGATCCGGGACTAGCTCTTCCTACAATGAGCAGTTCTTC. It encodes CASRGSGTSSSYNEQFF.

The V and J genes are TRBV18 and TRBJ2-2; TRBD1 is a possible D gene (5 bases). CDR3 size: 14 residues. CDR1 and CDR2 from the germline V gene are KGHSH and LQKENI. V was trimmed by 3 bases and J by 7 bases, leaving 12 bases between them. In DNA form, the CDR3 reads TGTGCCAGCTCACCCCGGCAGGGTAACGGGGAGCTGTTTTTT. Translating gives CASSPRQGNGELFF.

The V call is TRBV30, the J call TRBJ2-6; D is uncertain. CDR1 and CDR2 from the germline V gene are GTSNPN and SVGIG (reference sequence). Deletions cut 4 bases from V and 1 base from J, with 2 bases between. This CDR3 comprises 12 residues. The CDR3 bases are TGTGCCTGGACGTCTGGGGCCAACGTCCTGACTTTC. It codes for CAWTSGANVLTF.

V gene TRBV15 combines with J gene TRBJ2-7; 8 nucleotides line up with TRBD1. Losses at the gene ends were 1 base for V and 0 bases for J; bases not matched to a gene: 5. CDR1 is LNHNV and CDR2 is YYDKDF in the germline V gene (reference sequence). This CDR3 has 16 residues. CDR3 residues: CATSRGTGWVSYEQYF. The CDR3 DNA reads TGTGCCACCAGCAGAGGGACAGGGTGGGTCTCCTACGAGCAGTACTTC.

In its sample, this clone was seen a few times. The chain is built from TRBV27 and TRBJ2-5; TRBD2 is a possible D gene (6 bases). Germline V CDR1 and CDR2: MNHEY, SMNVEV (reference sequence). V lost 6 bases and J lost 5, with 16 bases in between. This CDR3 comprises 14 residues. The CDR3 DNA is TGTGCCAGCAGAAAGACCGGGAGTAGGGAGACCCAGTACTTC. This translates into CASRKTGSRETQYF.

V is TRBV14 and J is TRBJ2-5; no firm D call. Between the trimmed V and J ends, which lost 5 bases and 5 bases, there was a span of 18 bases. Germline CDR1 SGHDN, CDR2 FVKESK. The CDR3 runs 15 residues. DNA of the CDR3: TGTGCCAGCAGCTCCAGTTATACGCCCCACGAGACCCAGTACTTC. Translated, it gives CASSSSYTPHETQYF.

The rearrangement links TRBV6-1 to TRBJ1-5; TRBD1 agrees at 7 bases. The CDR3 is made up of 18 amino acids. The junction had 16 bases not matched to a gene; V was cut back by 4 bases and J by 4 bases. Germline V gene data show CDR1 as MNHNS and CDR2 as SASEGT. The CDR3 protein is CASSVSTGRVGGNQPQHF. The CDR3 region has the DNA TGTGCCAGCAGTGTGTCGACAGGGAGAGTAGGGGGGAATCAGCCCCAGCATTTT.

The chain combines TRBV5-1 with TRBJ2-7, with a possible D match to TRBD2 (6 bases). The germline V and J ends were trimmed by 6 bases and 0 bases, with 13 bases remaining between them. Germline V lookup: CDR1 SGHRS, CDR2 YFSETQ. The CDR3 sequence is 14 residues long. This CDR3 is CASKISGGSYEQYF. The CDR3 coding sequence is TGCGCCAGCAAGATTTCCGGGGGCTCCTACGAGCAGTACTTC.

This clone has a handful of counts. The chain combines TRBV5-6 with TRBJ2-2; TRBD2 matches at 8 bases. This CDR3 region has 16 residues. CDR1 SGHDT and CDR2 YYEEEE come from the germline V gene. Trimming cost V 0 bases and J 4 bases; bases outside gene matches: 5. The CDR3 DNA reads as TGTGCCAGCAGCTTGGTAGCGGGGCGGGGCACCGGGGAGCTGTTTTTT. Its protein is CASSLVAGRGTGELFF.

The chain is built from TRBV5-1 and TRBJ2-7; 11 bases fit TRBD2. CDR3 length: 15 residues. The V segment lost 7 bases and the J segment 5 bases; nucleotides outside the gene matches: 11. CDR1 and CDR2 from the germline V gene are SGHRS and YFSETQ. The CDR3: CASARLAGSNNEQYF. As DNA, the CDR3 is TGCGCCAGCGCGAGACTAGCGGGAAGCAACAACGAGCAGTACTTC.

The chain couples TRBV25-1 to TRBJ2-4; D perhaps matches TRBD1 (5 bases). CDR3 length equals 12 residues. Between the trimmed V and J ends, which lost 1 base and 8 bases, there was a span of 6 bases. Looked up from germline, CDR1 is MGHDK and CDR2 is SYGVNS. The CDR3 loop is CASSEFRDIQYF. The CDR3 region has the DNA TGTGCCAGCAGTGAATTCAGGGACATTCAGTACTTC.

V gene TRBV7-9 combines with J gene TRBJ2-7; D not certain. The CDR3 spans 13 residues. Trimming shortened V by 3 bases and J by 5 bases, and 11 bases separated the two germline ends. Germline assignment: CDR1 SEHNR and CDR2 FQNEAQ (reference sequence). CDR3 bases: TGTGCCAGCAGCTTGTTACAAGTCCACGAGCAGTACTTC. Protein: CASSLLQVHEQYF.

This clone turned up a few times. V is TRBV7-9 and J is TRBJ1-1, with 7 nucleotides matching TRBD1. Germline trimming cut 5 bases from V and 3 bases from J; bases unmatched to any gene: 3. The germline V gene has CDR1 SEHNR and CDR2 FQNEAQ (reference sequence). The CDR3 loop spans 13 amino acids. The DNA for the CDR3 is TGTGCCAGCAGCCAACAGGGGTACACTGAAGCTTTCTTT. This codes for CASSQQGYTEAFF. The full variable domain, with the rest looked up from reference TRBV7-9 and TRBJ1-1, is DTGVSQNPRHKITKRGQNVTFRCDPISEHNRLYWYRQTLGQGPEFLTYFQNEAQLEKSRLLSDRFSAERPKGSFSTLEIQRTEQGDSAMYLCASSQQGYTEAFFGQGTRLTVV.